This T cell receptor (beta chain) is drawn from a study of T cells in Graves' hyperthyroidism and ophthalmopathy. Per germline, CDR1 SGHTA and CDR2 FQGNSA. The CDR3 runs 13 residues. V gave up 3 bases and J gave up 3 bases, with 8 bases separating them. Amplification yielded TCR beta CDR3 regions, with RNA transcripts as the source. Carried out on the TCR CDR3, a first-round RT-PCR used the HTBI primer set. TCRdb reprocessed the multiplex PCR reads via MiXCR and lists one record per CDR3 protein. The sample holds around 800,000 distinct CDR3 sequences, roughly 40% seen once. The sample holds a few counts of this clonotype.

The sequencing input was blood. The TCR sequence derives from a man aged 18 to 30 with Graves' hyperthyroidism. This chain connects TRBV7-2 to TRBJ1-2, with unresolved D. The CDR3, as DNA: TGTGCCAGCAGCTTGGTTGGCGACTATGGCTACACCTTC. Protein sequence: CASSLVGDYGYTF.